One sample yielded the 30 T cell receptor beta chains listed below, sequenced in a study of metastatic and nonmetastatic thyroid tumors. TCRdb re-called the PCR reads via MiXCR. The sample shows 8,000 to 8,500 clones, around 40% of them seen only once. Patients were all untreated before their thyroid surgery. Sequenced input: tumor tissue. These TCRs come from a male donor with papillary thyroid cancer or a benign thyroid nodule (not recorded which). Some clones in this sample may be carry-over from other donors' samples.

This clone was counted between two and nine times. The chain uses TRBV6-2 or TRBV6-3 and TRBJ1-2, with a weak D call TRBD1 (5 bases). V was shortened by 6 bases and J by 3 bases, with 8 bases between the two germline ends. The CDR3 spans 12 residues. Germline CDR1 and CDR2: MNHEY and SVGEGT. This chain's CDR3 is CASSDSHYGYTF. The CDR3 nucleotides are TGTGCCAGCAGCGACAGTCACTATGGCTACACCTTC.

This clone was seen more than once but under ten times. The chain links TRBV10-2 to TRBJ2-6; D may be TRBD1 (5 bases). V lost 6 bases, J lost 0 bases, and 18 bases lay in between. The germline V gene has CDR1 WSHSY and CDR2 SAAADI. The CDR3 length is 18 residues. Here the CDR3 reads CASRNTTVNLSGANVLTF. CDR3 DNA sequence: TGCGCCAGCAGGAATACGACAGTTAACCTCTCTGGGGCCAACGTCCTGACTTTC.

By sample share, this clone is large (0.1 to 1%). The chain carries TRBV4-3 and TRBJ2-7, with 7 bases that match TRBD2. The CDR3 covers 15 residues. V lost 3 bases, J lost 1 base, and 6 bases stayed unmatched. CDR1 is LGHNA, CDR2 YSLEER, per germline. CDR3 DNA sequence: TGCGCCAGCAGCCAGGTTCTAGCGGAGTCCTACGAGCAGTACTTC. This gives the protein CASSQVLAESYEQYF.

The V call is TRBV5-1, the J call TRBJ1-6; 9 nucleotides agree with TRBD1. The V gene's germline CDR1 is SGHRS and CDR2 YFSETQ. V lost 5 bases and J lost 7; bases outside the gene matches: 4. This CDR3 is 14 amino acids long. CDR3 loop: CASRGQGGNSPLHF. The CDR3, as DNA: TGCGCCAGCAGGGGACAGGGTGGGAATTCACCCCTCCACTTT.

The chain combines TRBV20-1 with TRBJ2-7; D is perhaps TRBD2 (5 bases). Per germline, CDR1 DFQATT and CDR2 SNEGSKA (reference sequence). Trimming removed 2 bases from V and 0 bases from J, with 11 bases in between. This CDR3 region has 14 residues. The CDR3 coding sequence is TGCAGTGCTAGAAAAGCGGCTCCCTCCTACGAGCAGTACTTC. Residues: CSARKAAPSYEQYF.

The CDR3 loop reads CASSYTGSYEQYF. In DNA, the CDR3 is TGTGCCAGCAGTTACACAGGGTCCTACGAGCAGTACTTC. This sequence joins TRBV6-5 and TRBJ2-7; D is possibly TRBD1 (6 bases). The CDR3 length is 13 residues. Trimming shortened V by 2 bases and J by 1 base, and 6 bases separated the two germline ends. Germline V gene data show CDR1 as MNHEY and CDR2 as SVGAGI.

The J gene is TRBJ2-7, the V gene TRBV11-3, with 9 bases aligning to TRBD1. The CDR3 sequence is 14 residues long. The ends lost 6 bases at V and 7 bases at J; junction bases unmatched: 10. CDR1 is SGHNT and CDR2 is YENEEA in the germline V gene. As DNA, the CDR3 is TGTGCCAGCAGGACCGGGACAGGGTCTTGGGAGCAGTACTTC. This gives the protein CASRTGTGSWEQYF.

The chain uses TRBV27 and TRBJ1-6, with D tentatively TRBD1 (6 bases). CDR3 size: 15 residues. Germline V gene lookup returns CDR1 MNHEY and CDR2 SMNVEV (reference sequence). Trimming removed 6 bases from V and 14 bases from J, with 23 bases in between. CDR3 bases: TGTGCCAGCAGGCGGGACATGAGAAGCCTATCGTCCCTCCACTTT. It encodes CASRRDMRSLSSLHF.

This clone was seen only a few times. This chain connects TRBV6-1 to TRBJ1-6, with D maybe TRBD1 (6 bases). Germline-derived CDR1 and CDR2 are MNHNS and SASEGT. The CDR3 length is 14 residues. Trimming removed 8 bases from V and 10 bases from J, with 18 bases in between. CDR3: CASAGGRGGSPLHF. The CDR3 DNA is TGTGCCAGCGCAGGTGGGCGAGGGGGGTCACCCCTCCACTTT.

V and J are TRBV28 and TRBJ2-7, with D uncertain. With 4 bases removed from V and 0 bases from J, the gap between germline ends came to 16 bases. Looked up from germline, CDR1 is MDHEN and CDR2 is SYDVKM. The CDR3 extends over 16 amino acids. The CDR3 spells CASSSAETRSSYEQYF. The CDR3 bases are TGTGCCAGCAGTTCAGCTGAGACGCGGAGCTCCTACGAGCAGTACTTC.

The rearrangement uses TRBV7-9 and TRBJ2-7, with D maybe TRBD2 (5 bases). With 1 base removed from V and 0 bases from J, the gap between germline ends came to 10 bases. The V gene's germline CDR1 is SEHNR and CDR2 FQNEAQ (reference sequence). CDR3 length: 15 amino acids. The CDR3: CASSLGGGFSYEQYF. The CDR3 nucleotides read TGTGCCAGCAGCTTAGGCGGAGGATTCTCCTACGAGCAGTACTTC.

The genes are TRBV20-1 and TRBJ2-6, with 10 positions matching TRBD1. This CDR3 is built from 16 residues. The ends lost 4 bases at V and 3 bases at J; junction bases unmatched: 6. Germline V gives CDR1 DFQATT, CDR2 SNEGSKA (reference sequence). The DNA of the CDR3 is TGCAGTGCTACTCTGGACAGGGGGAATGGGGCCAACGTCCTGACTTTC. Its protein is CSATLDRGNGANVLTF.

This clone is hyperexpanded by share. The chain uses TRBV6-1 and TRBJ2-2; the D call may be TRBD1 or TRBD2 (5 bases each). The length of the CDR3 is 16 residues. CDR1 and CDR2 from the germline V gene are MNHNS and SASEGT. V gave up 5 bases and J gave up 5 bases, with 18 bases separating them. This chain's CDR3 is CASSRSPGTGTGELFF. CDR3 nucleotides: TGTGCCAGCAGTCGAAGTCCCGGGACGGGGACCGGGGAGCTGTTTTTT.

V gene TRBV5-1 combines with J gene TRBJ2-2; TRBD2 aligns across 13 bases. This CDR3 has 17 amino acids. Germline values: CDR1 SGHRS, CDR2 YFSETQ. Losses at the gene ends were 3 bases for V and 4 bases for J; bases not matched to a gene: 6. The CDR3 loop reads CASSWTSGSPGTGELFF. DNA of the CDR3: TGCGCCAGCAGCTGGACTAGCGGGAGTCCCGGCACCGGGGAGCTGTTTTTT.

V and J are TRBV28 and TRBJ2-7, with 9 positions matching TRBD1. From germline, CDR1 is MDHEN and CDR2 SYDVKM. The trim removed 7 bases at V and 3 bases at J, leaving 7 bases unmatched. The length of the CDR3 is 14 residues. The CDR3, as DNA: TGTGCCAGCAACGGACAGGGGCAGGGCTACGAGCAGTACTTC. It yields the protein CASNGQGQGYEQYF.

This clone showed up just a few times. This chain connects TRBV24-1 to TRBJ2-1; 8 bases match TRBD2. Germline CDR1 KGHDR, CDR2 SFDVKD. Losses at the gene ends were 6 bases for V and 8 bases for J; bases not matched to a gene: 8. CDR3 length equals 14 residues. The CDR3 here is CATSLSGSTHEQFF. As DNA, the CDR3 is TGTGCCACCAGTCTCAGCGGGAGTACCCATGAGCAGTTCTTC.

This clone was observed a handful of times. The J gene is TRBJ1-2, the V gene TRBV6-1; TRBD1 matches at 9 bases. CDR1 is MNHNS and CDR2 is SASEGT in the germline V gene. Losses at the gene ends were 5 bases for V and 8 bases for J; bases not matched to a gene: 15. The CDR3 runs to 16 residues. The CDR3 nucleotides read TGTGCCAGCAGTCGTCCCCGGGACAGGGATTTGGAAGGCTACACCTTC. It encodes CASSRPRDRDLEGYTF.

This clone was counted a single time. The chain carries TRBV11-3 and TRBJ1-4, with unresolved D. This CDR3 spans 15 amino acids. V was cut by 1 base and J by 0 bases, with 6 bases left in between. Germline assignment: CDR1 SGHNT and CDR2 YENEEA. In nucleotides, the CDR3 is TGTGCCAGCAGCTTAGTGGGGACAACTAATGAAAAACTGTTTTTT. It encodes CASSLVGTTNEKLFF.

This chain connects TRBV20-1 to TRBJ2-7; D assignment may be TRBD1 or TRBD2 (5 bases each). The V gene lost 5 bases and the J gene lost 0 bases, with 17 bases spanning the gap. The V gene's germline CDR1 is DFQATT and CDR2 SNEGSKA (reference sequence). This CDR3 contains 15 residues. For the CDR3, the DNA is TGCAGTGCTGTTAAGGATGGGACGAGCTCCTACGAGCAGTACTTC. It encodes CSAVKDGTSSYEQYF.

By proportion, this clone is medium-sized. The chain has TRBV11-3 and TRBJ2-6; tentative D call: TRBD1 (5 bases). Trimming shortened V by 2 bases and J by 0 bases, and 5 bases separated the two germline ends. Germline V gives CDR1 SGHNT, CDR2 YENEEA. This CDR3 is 15 amino acids long. This CDR3 reads CASSLQGSGANVLTF. CDR3 coding DNA: TGTGCCAGCAGCTTACAGGGCTCTGGGGCCAACGTCCTGACTTTC. Full variable domain (remainder filled in from reference TRBV11-3 and TRBJ2-6): EAGVVQSPRYKIIEKKQPVAFWCNPISGHNTLYWYLQNLGQGPELLIRYENEEAVDDSQLPKDRFSAERLKGVDSTLKIQPAELGDSAVYLCASSLQGSGANVLTFGAGSRLTVL.

J is TRBJ2-7 and V is TRBV4-2, with 7 bases identical to TRBD2. V gave up 0 bases and J gave up 3 bases; unmatched junction bases: 11. The CDR3 runs to 17 residues. Germline values: CDR1 LGHNA, CDR2 YNFKEQ. The CDR3 protein is CASSQDTFARGSYEQYF. In DNA form, the CDR3 reads TGTGCCAGCAGCCAAGATACATTCGCTCGCGGGAGCTACGAGCAGTACTTC.

A few counts support this clone. The chain carries TRBV7-8 and TRBJ2-7; TRBD2 might be the D (7 bases). This CDR3 comprises 15 residues. V was clipped by 0 bases and J by 4 bases, with 13 bases between them. The V gene's germline CDR1 is SGHVS and CDR2 FQNEAQ. CDR3 region: CASSLAGRGLYEQYF. The CDR3, as DNA: TGTGCCAGCAGCTTAGCTGGGAGGGGGTTATACGAGCAGTACTTC.

This clone was counted a few times. The chain combines TRBV19 with TRBJ1-6; no reliable D call. The V end lost 7 bases, the J end lost 7 bases, and 14 bases lay between the germline ends. CDR1 is LNHDA, CDR2 SQIVND, per germline (reference sequence). CDR3 length equals 14 residues. The CDR3 is CASNPGLTNSPLHF. Here the CDR3 DNA reads TGTGCCAGTAACCCAGGACTAACAAATTCACCCCTCCACTTT.

This clone was detected only a few times. One base away lies a much larger clone, so this may be a sequencing read error. V and J are TRBV28 and TRBJ1-2; TRBD1 agrees at 9 bases. In germline, CDR1 is MDHEN, CDR2 SYDVKM. CDR3 length equals 13 residues. The V and J ends lost 7 bases and 12 bases, in that order; junction bases with no gene match: 12. The CDR3 coding sequence is TGTGCCAGCATCTCACGAGGGACAGGGTTGGACACCTTC. Its protein product is CASISRGTGLDTF.

This clone was picked up a small number of times. The CDR3 protein is CATSSIHQQGEQFF. CDR3 DNA: TGTGCCACCAGCTCGATCCACCAACAGGGTGAGCAGTTCTTC. V gene TRBV24-1 combines with J gene TRBJ2-1; D perhaps matches TRBD1 (6 bases). The germline V and J ends were trimmed by 7 bases and 9 bases, with 18 bases remaining between them. The germline CDR1 and CDR2 sequences are KGHDR and SFDVKD. The CDR3 extends over 14 amino acids.

This clone has only a few counts. The rearrangement joins TRBV12-3 or TRBV12-4 to TRBJ1-2; the match to TRBD1 covers 11 bases. The trim removed 6 bases at V and 8 bases at J, leaving 5 bases unmatched. This CDR3 spans 13 amino acids. The CDR3 nucleotides are TGTGCCAGCAGCCCGGACAGGGGGCCCGGCTACACCTTC. It encodes CASSPDRGPGYTF.

For the CDR3, the DNA is TGCAGTGCTATAGATCACGGGGGGCGGAAGGGGAACACTGAAGCTTTCTTT. This sequence encodes CSAIDHGGRKGNTEAFF. The chain employs TRBV20-1 and TRBJ1-1; D perhaps matches TRBD1 (6 bases). The CDR3 spans 17 residues. The germline CDR1 and CDR2 sequences are DFQATT and SNEGSKA (reference sequence). V dropped 4 bases and J dropped 1 base, with 22 bases sitting between them.

The chain has TRBV7-3 and TRBJ2-1, with TRBD2 matching 9 bases. The germline V gene has CDR1 SGHTA and CDR2 FQGTGA. CDR3 length: 15 residues. Losses at the gene ends were 4 bases for V and 9 bases for J; bases not matched to a gene: 10. CDR3 DNA: TGTGCCAGCAGCTCCCAGGCGGGAGGGCCCGGTGAGCAGTTCTTC. Translation gives CASSSQAGGPGEQFF.

Only one count was recorded for this clone. The rearrangement links TRBV11-2 to TRBJ1-2; no clear D. The V gene's germline CDR1 is SGHAT and CDR2 FQNNGV. There are 16 residues in the CDR3. Trimming took 3 bases from V and 0 from J, leaving 14 bases between them. The CDR3 coding sequence is TGTGCCAGCAGCTTCTTGGGGAGAAAAGCTAACTATGGCTACACCTTC. It specifies CASSFLGRKANYGYTF.

Note on this clone: One junction end disagrees with the germline gene, perhaps due to a read error. Written as DNA, the CDR3 is TGCACCAGCAGTTCCTCGGGGGGAAGGGGGAATGGGGCCAACGTCCTGACTTTC. Encoded protein: CTSSSSGGRGNGANVLTF. The V and J genes are TRBV27 and TRBJ2-6; D may be TRBD2 (7 bases). This CDR3 has 18 amino acids. Germline loops: CDR1 MNHEY, CDR2 SMNVEV (reference sequence).